This record covers a single TCR beta chain. Its antigen remains unidentified. Base qualities were left out, and no much larger clone turns up one base away. This specimen comes from a study of blood T cell repertoires in COVID-19 (TCRdb year 2020). In the study overall: Samples covering the acute and convalescent phases of COVID-19 were provided by collaborators in the United States, Italy and Spain. The material from the prospective study consisted of cDNA or gDNA derived from T cells, B-cell-depleted T cells, or PBMCs. A de-identified subject ID, COVID-19 status, age in years and sex were almost always included in the sample metadata. The dataset comprised deeply sampled blood TCRbeta repertoires from subjects exposed to, actively infected with, or recovered from COVID-19. Where HLA class I and class II types were available, the types were taken from metadata supplied by the sample provider, not from assay-based typing. The samples were drawn from two sources: the first 160 participants of the ongoing ImmuneRACE study, and 1,254 subjects contributed by 6 global collaborators. The repertoires were made available in a free public database intended to serve as a resource for research on the immune response to SARS-CoV-2.

Here is what the overall study found, with its caveats: How much clinical and demographic metadata was included differed by source and by participant, and the metadata was provided uncurated.

The immunoSEQ Assay, a bias-controlled multiplex PCR, was used to amplify TCRbeta CDR3 regions from genomic DNA. Concerning the study's data processing: Within the assay, amplification of reference gene primers was used to estimate how many nucleated cells each sample contained. Sequence reads were collapsed and filtered to measure the absolute abundance of every unique TCRbeta CDR3 rearrangement. For each sample, productive Simpson clonality was calculated as the square root of Simpson's diversity index across productive rearrangements. The source is immuneACCESS, and TCRdb retained only in-frame sequences with V and J called. Part of the clones is not carried over; for the studies checked, unresolved V genes explain less than half of this, and the remainder is unexplained. V, J and clone size derive from that table, while D and trimming were established from the DNA sequence. For this sample the table gives about 240,000 clones, of which roughly 86% were detected only once. Less than 8.5% of the sample is held by the ten biggest clonotypes.

Collaborating institutions collected whole blood in K2EDTA tubes following their own protocols. For TCRbeta analysis, collaborator samples were shipped as frozen whole blood, as isolated PBMCs, or as DNA extracted from either sample type. Sequencing was done on a sample of peripheral blood. This TCR derives from a woman between 65 and 79 years old with active or convalescent COVID-19.

The CDR3 reads CASSGAGDQPQHF. The DNA sequence is given as TGTGCCAGCAGTGGGGCAGGGGATCAGCCCCAGCATTTT. This chain joins TRBV2 to TRBJ1-5; TRBD1 is perhaps the D gene, given 6 matching bases. CDR1 and CDR2 are drawn from the germline V gene: SNHLY, FYNNEI. V is reduced by 4 bases and J by 5 bases, leaving a spacing of 9 bases between them. The CDR3 goes from the cysteine to the phenylalanine over 13 residues. The retained sequence is limited to the CDR3, 39 bases, with the frame set at the first base.